This section outlines one T cell receptor (beta chain) sequence together with its context. Its antigen is currently unknown. Assay: immunoSEQ multiplex PCR; the TCRdb copy retains only in-frame clones and omits some. This table has 90,000 to 120,000 clones, approximately 90% appearing once. The entry originates in a study of OX40 agonist ivuxolimab in advanced cancers. Study information: Hepatocellular carcinoma, melanoma, renal cell or head and neck cancer was diagnosed in the dose-escalation patients. Study-wide findings and caveats: Circulating CD4+ and CD8+ T cells showed clonal expansion by week 6 at 0.1 to 3.0 mg/kg. Among some nonresponders, normalized T-cell clonal expansion was also low. Relative to CD4+, CD8+ T cells held more expanded clones on average.

V lost 3 bases to trimming and J lost 1 base, with 10 bases between them. The CDR3 length is 15 residues. Per the germline V gene, CDR1 is SGHAT and CDR2 is FQNNGV. Sample: CD4+ or CD8+ T cells sorted from blood, taken in a trial of the OX40 agonist ivuxolimab. This chain joins TRBV11-2 and TRBJ2-1; the D gene is possibly TRBD2 (5 bases). The sequence was obtained from an adult with an advanced solid tumor such as melanoma, head and neck, liver or kidney cancer. The CDR3 nucleotides are TGTGCCAGCAGCTTCCTGGAGCGGTCCTACAATGAGCAGTTCTTC. This sequence encodes CASSFLERSYNEQFF.